The 23 T cell receptor beta chains in this list originate from one sample, sequenced in a study of coeliac disease. Assay: immunoSEQ multiplex PCR; the TCRdb copy retains only in-frame clones and omits some. The sample has more than 6,500 clones, 65% to 80% seen once. These TCRs' antigens remain unknown. Whole-study findings and limits: Lower clonality than controls marked TRB and TRG repertoires from active celiac intraepithelial and lamina propria samples.

Sequences were obtained from lamina propria lymphocytes from the gut. The receptors stem from a woman aged 18 to 35 with active celiac disease.

This clone has only a few counts. The rearrangement links TRBV6-1 to TRBJ2-7, with TRBD1 as a possible D gene (6 bases). V dropped 8 bases and J dropped 0 bases, with 17 bases sitting between them. The CDR3 sequence is 15 residues long. Germline CDR1 is MNHNS and CDR2 is SASEGT. The CDR3 DNA follows: TGTGCCAGCGCCTACCGGGACACGTCCTCCTACGAGCAGTACTTC. It encodes CASAYRDTSSYEQYF.

The chain's CDR3 is CASSFRPDSYNEQFF. The CDR3, as DNA: TGTGCCAGCAGCTTTCGTCCAGACTCCTACAATGAGCAGTTCTTC. This chain joins TRBV7-3 and TRBJ2-1, with D unresolved. The CDR3 runs to 15 residues. Trimming cost V 3 bases and J 0 bases, with 9 bases left between them. CDR1 is SGHTA and CDR2 is FQGTGA in the germline V gene.

V gene TRBV28 combines with J gene TRBJ2-7; D call uncertain. V was pared by 7 bases and J by 1 base, with 20 bases between. Germline CDR1 MDHEN, CDR2 SYDVKM. This CDR3 has 16 amino acids. DNA for the CDR3: TGTGCCAGCACAATTTTTGGAACCGAGCGTTCCTACGAGCAGTACTTC. It yields the protein CASTIFGTERSYEQYF.

The chain employs TRBV6-1 and TRBJ1-6; D is uncertain. Germline loops: CDR1 MNHNS, CDR2 SASEGT. The V gene lost 1 base and the J gene lost 0 bases, with 7 bases spanning the gap. CDR3 size: 16 residues. CDR3 region: CASSEEIYSYNSPLHF. The CDR3 coding sequence is TGTGCCAGCAGTGAAGAAATATACTCCTATAATTCACCCCTCCACTTT.

This chain links TRBV10-3 with TRBJ2-2, with TRBD2 as a possible D gene (5 bases). In germline, CDR1 is ENHRY, CDR2 SYGVKD. This CDR3 region has 13 residues. The V gene lost 4 bases and the J gene lost 5 bases, with 8 bases spanning the gap. This CDR3 is CAISVAGTGELFF. In nucleotides, the CDR3 is TGTGCCATCAGTGTCGCGGGTACCGGGGAGCTGTTTTTT.

This sequence joins TRBV11-3 and TRBJ2-2, with D possibly matching TRBD1 (6 bases). The germline gives CDR1 SGHNT, CDR2 YENEEA. Trimming removed 4 bases from V and 0 bases from J, with 9 bases in between. This CDR3 comprises 15 residues. The DNA of the CDR3 is TGTGCCAGCAGCTCCAGGGGCGCGAACACCGGGGAGCTGTTTTTT. This encodes CASSSRGANTGELFF.

The V and J genes are TRBV6-1 and TRBJ1-5; a weak D match, TRBD1 (6 bases). The V end was cut by 9 bases, the J end by 1 base, with 10 bases between. This CDR3 is 13 amino acids long. CDR1 and CDR2 from the germline V gene are MNHNS and SASEGT. CDR3: CASFRGSNQPQHF. The CDR3 region has the DNA TGTGCCAGTTTCAGGGGAAGCAATCAGCCCCAGCATTTT.

The chain joins TRBV7-3 to TRBJ2-5; possibly TRBD2 for D (5 bases). The V and J ends lost 4 bases and 4 bases respectively, with 13 bases between them. This CDR3 is 14 amino acids long. Per the germline V gene, CDR1 is SGHTA and CDR2 is FQGTGA. CDR3 sequence reads: CASSYNGGGETQYF. For the CDR3, the DNA is TGTGCCAGCAGCTACAACGGAGGAGGAGAGACCCAGTACTTC. The variable domain in full, completed from reference TRBV7-3 and TRBJ2-5, reads GAGVSQTPSNKVTEKGKYVELRCDPISGHTALYWYRQSLGQGPEFLIYFQGTGAADDSGLPNDRFFAVRPEGSVSTLKIQRTERGDSAVYLCASSYNGGGETQYFGPGTRLLVL.

The chain couples TRBV9 to TRBJ1-2; tentatively, D is TRBD1 (5 bases). CDR3 length: 15 residues. The germline V gene has CDR1 SGDLS and CDR2 YYNGEE. V was trimmed by 4 bases and J by 1 base, leaving 14 bases between them. The CDR3 region is CASSPLQGLNYGYTF. CDR3 nucleotide sequence: TGTGCCAGCAGCCCTCTCCAGGGACTTAACTATGGCTACACCTTC.

The rearrangement links TRBV28 to TRBJ1-2; TRBD1 matches at 9 bases. The CDR3 is 15 residues long. Germline CDR1 and CDR2: MDHEN and SYDVKM. The V gene end was trimmed by 3 bases and the J gene end by 3 bases; junction bases not matched to a gene: 5. As DNA, the CDR3 is TGTGCCAGCAGTTTTAACAGGGGGCGCTACTATGGCTACACCTTC. This codes for CASSFNRGRYYGYTF.

The rearrangement links TRBV6-6 to TRBJ2-7; D not resolved. The length of the CDR3 is 14 residues. Trimming stripped 6 bases from V and 3 bases from J, with 15 bases between. The germline gives CDR1 MNHNY, CDR2 SVGAGI (reference sequence). Here the CDR3 reads CASSPDVAFYEQYF. The CDR3 DNA reads as TGTGCCAGCAGCCCCGACGTAGCCTTCTACGAGCAGTACTTC.

The chain has TRBV2 and TRBJ2-3; the D gene is possibly TRBD2 (8 bases). CDR3 length equals 14 residues. Trimming cost V 8 bases and J 6 bases, with 18 bases left between them. Germline V gene lookup returns CDR1 SNHLY and CDR2 FYNNEI. CDR3: CASGTAGVTDTQYF. Written as DNA, the CDR3 is TGTGCCAGCGGGACAGCGGGAGTCACGGATACGCAGTATTTT.

The chain links TRBV19 to TRBJ1-1; TRBD1 matches 10 bases. CDR1 is LNHDA, CDR2 SQIVND, per germline (reference sequence). Trimming cost V 1 base and J 4 bases; bases outside gene matches: 6. This CDR3 is 16 amino acids long. The CDR3 DNA reads TGTGCCAGTAGTATAGGGACAGGGGGGATCCTCACTGAAGCTTTCTTT. Translation gives CASSIGTGGILTEAFF.

In its sample, this clone ranks as medium-sized. The genes are TRBV28 and TRBJ2-5; 14 nucleotides align to TRBD2. The CDR3 has 18 amino acids. With V trimmed by 5 bases and J by 4 bases, 12 bases remained unmatched. CDR1 MDHEN and CDR2 SYDVKM come from the germline V gene. The CDR3 loop reads CASSTPGLAGVSPETQYF. CDR3 DNA: TGTGCCAGCAGTACCCCGGGACTAGCGGGAGTTTCTCCAGAGACCCAGTACTTC. The full variable domain, rest sourced from reference TRBV28 and TRBJ2-5, is DVKVTQSSRYLVKRTGEKVFLECVQDMDHENMFWYRQDPGLGLRLIYFSYDVKMKEKGDIPEGYSVSREKKERFSLILESASTNQTSMYLCASSTPGLAGVSPETQYFGPGTRLLVL.

J is TRBJ1-1 and V is TRBV5-1; D possibly corresponds to TRBD1 (5 bases). CDR1 is SGHRS and CDR2 is YFSETQ in the germline V gene. The CDR3 extends over 16 amino acids. V lost 6 bases, J lost 2 bases, and 20 bases lay in between. CDR3 in DNA: TGCGCCAGCAACTTTCCCCGGGGGTGCCTTAACACTGAAGCTTTCTTT. Protein sequence: CASNFPRGCLNTEAFF.

This clone showed up just once. The chain combines TRBV4-2 with TRBJ2-7, with D possibly matching TRBD2 (5 bases). The CDR3 runs to 15 residues. Germline loops: CDR1 LGHNA, CDR2 YNFKEQ. V lost 4 bases, J lost 3 bases, and 16 bases lay in between. This CDR3 is CASSPSPGDYYEQYF. As DNA, the CDR3 is TGTGCCAGCAGCCCTTCCCCCGGAGACTACTACGAGCAGTACTTC.

CDR3 DNA: TGCGCCAGCAGCTCTCGAGTGGCGGGTTCGACAGATACGCAGTATTTT. This gives the protein CASSSRVAGSTDTQYF. This chain joins TRBV5-1 and TRBJ2-3; a possible D gene is TRBD2 (5 bases). Per germline, CDR1 SGHRS and CDR2 YFSETQ. V lost 3 bases and J 3 bases, leaving 17 bases between the germline ends. The CDR3 spans 16 residues.

This clone was counted only a few times. The chain couples TRBV19 to TRBJ2-7; TRBD2 agrees at 8 bases. The CDR3 has 15 amino acids. The germline gives CDR1 LNHDA, CDR2 SQIVND (reference sequence). J lost 0 bases, V lost 7 bases, and 8 bases had no gene match. The chain's CDR3 is CASTPSGGLSYEQYF. The DNA of the CDR3 is TGTGCCAGTACCCCCAGCGGGGGCCTCTCCTACGAGCAGTACTTC.

This clone occurred a few times. The rearrangement links TRBV19 to TRBJ1-2, with a weak D call TRBD1 (5 bases). The CDR3 covers 13 residues. The germline V gene encodes CDR1 LNHDA and CDR2 SQIVND (reference sequence). V gave up 2 bases and J gave up 7 bases, with 11 bases separating them. The CDR3 loop is CASSIQGGSGYTF. In nucleotides, the CDR3 is TGTGCCAGTAGTATACAGGGAGGGAGTGGCTACACCTTC.

CDR3 sequence reads: CASSLQKYEQYF. In DNA form, the CDR3 reads TGTGCCAGCAGTTTACAGAAATACGAGCAGTACTTC. The V and J genes are TRBV2 and TRBJ2-7; unclear D gene. This CDR3 region has 12 residues. V was trimmed by 5 bases and J by 4 bases, leaving 9 bases between them. Per germline, CDR1 SNHLY and CDR2 FYNNEI.

This clone was found once. Written as DNA, the CDR3 is TGTGCCAGCACCCTGGGGGGTCAAACTGAAGCTTTCTTT. Translated, it gives CASTLGGQTEAFF. V usage is TRBV5-4 and J usage is TRBJ1-1, with D possibly matching TRBD1 (5 bases). CDR3 length: 13 amino acids. Trimming pared 6 bases from V and 5 bases from J, leaving 14 bases between. Germline V gives CDR1 SGHNT, CDR2 YYREEE (reference sequence).

V usage is TRBV9 and J usage is TRBJ1-2; D remains unclear. The CDR3 is 15 residues long. The germline CDR1 and CDR2 sequences are SGDLS and YYNGEE. Deletions cut 4 bases from V and 4 bases from J, with 17 bases between. In nucleotides, the CDR3 is TGTGCCAGCAGCCCTAGCGAGGATCGAAGCTATGGCTACACCTTC. It yields the protein CASSPSEDRSYGYTF.

The J gene is TRBJ2-7, the V gene TRBV27; tentative D call: TRBD2 (6 bases). The CDR3 sequence is 14 residues long. V lost 5 bases and J lost 0, with 11 bases in between. The V gene's germline CDR1 is MNHEY and CDR2 SMNVEV (reference sequence). The CDR3 here is CASSSPGASYEQYF. In DNA form, the CDR3 reads TGTGCCAGCAGTAGCCCGGGAGCCTCCTACGAGCAGTACTTC.